Listed below are T cell receptor beta chains from one sample, sequenced in a study of T-cell reconstitution after alpha-beta-depleted transplantation in children. TCRdb re-derived calls from the PCR reads in MiXCR, one entry per CDR3 protein. Of some 200,000 distinct CDR3 sequences in the sample, approximately 8.4% were seen once. The material was PBMCs, mostly from graft donor cells, obtained 360 days after TCRalphabeta/CD19-depleted stem cell transplant. These receptors all come from a male patient aged 2-15 years who had a stem cell transplant for acute myeloid leukemia, so the T cells may come from the graft donor. The CDR3 runs from the conserved cysteine through the conserved F or W. A D gene is named only where the DNA matches it firmly. Only part of the rows carry a size: once, few, many, or a class if the clone is expanded.

D,size,V,J,CDR3,DNA
NA,NA,TRBV7-6,TRBJ2-5,CASSLGGKGYQETQYF,TGTGCCAGCAGCTTAGGAGGGAAGGGGTATCAAGAGACCCAGTACTTC
TRBD2,many,TRBV12-3/TRBV12-4,TRBJ2-3,CASSYGTSGSGVDTQYF,TGTGCCAGCAGTTACGGGACTAGCGGGAGTGGTGTGGATACGCAGTATTTT
TRBD1,few,TRBV20-1,TRBJ1-1,CSARVLRTGLNTEAFF,TGCAGTGCTAGAGTTCTACGGACAGGTTTGAACACTGAAGCTTTCTTT
NA,many,TRBV29-1,TRBJ2-5,CSVEDRARQETQYF,TGCAGCGTTGAAGATCGGGCCAGACAAGAGACCCAGTACTTC
NA,many,TRBV6-5,TRBJ2-2,CASSYSVRRAAGELFF,TGTGCCAGCAGTTACTCTGTCCGGAGGGCCGCCGGGGAGCTGTTTTTT
NA,few,TRBV7-2,TRBJ2-5,CASSYQTGTKETQYF,TGTGCCAGCAGCTACCAAACCGGGACAAAAGAGACCCAGTACTTC
TRBD1,NA,TRBV11-1,TRBJ2-1,CASSLYRGNSYNEQFF,TGTGCCAGCAGCTTATACAGGGGGAACTCCTACAATGAGCAGTTCTTC
NA,NA,TRBV6-1,TRBJ1-5,CASSEFRNQPQHF,TGTGCCAGCAGTGAATTTCGCAATCAGCCCCAGCATTTT
TRBD1,many,TRBV5-1,TRBJ2-7,CASSLDWVSRTGICF,TGCGCCAGCAGCTTGGATTGGGTTTCTCGGACAGGGATATGCTTC
NA,few,TRBV7-8,TRBJ1-1,CASSRGLSTEAFF,TGTGCCAGCAGCAGGGGATTGAGCACTGAAGCTTTCTTT
NA,NA,TRBV15,TRBJ2-2,CATSRWAGSTGELFF,TGTGCCACCAGCAGGTGGGCAGGATCCACCGGGGAGCTGTTTTTT
NA,many,TRBV5-1,TRBJ2-2,CASNKGPARGTGELFF,TGCGCCAGCAACAAGGGACCTGCTAGAGGTACCGGGGAGCTGTTTTTT
TRBD1,NA,TRBV12-3/TRBV12-4,TRBJ2-1,CAISGQGSVEQFF,TGTGCCATCTCGGGACAGGGCAGCGTTGAGCAGTTCTTC
TRBD1,NA,TRBV7-9,TRBJ1-2,CASSLVRGQVNYGYTF,TGTGCCAGCAGCTTAGTCCGGGGACAGGTCAACTATGGCTACACCTTC
NA,many,TRBV28,TRBJ2-1,CASTLAGNNEQFF,TGTGCCAGCACCCTCGCGGGGAACAATGAGCAGTTCTTC
TRBD2,few,TRBV7-2,TRBJ2-7,CASSLGTSGSLLYEQYF,TGTGCCAGCAGCTTAGGGACTAGCGGGAGTCTACTCTACGAGCAGTACTTC
NA,many,TRBV7-6,TRBJ2-1,CASSLGPSAVRSYNEQFF,TGTGCCAGCAGCTTGGGGCCTTCAGCGGTGCGCTCCTACAATGAGCAGTTCTTC
NA,NA,TRBV29-1,TRBJ2-3,CSVDVGGSGTQYF,TGCAGCGTTGATGTTGGTGGGTCAGGTACGCAGTATTTT
NA,NA,TRBV20-1,TRBJ1-4,CSVSDRHNEKLFF,TGCAGTGTTTCGGACAGACATAATGAAAAACTGTTTTTT
NA,few,TRBV20-1,TRBJ2-7,CSASPAGSSYEQYF,TGCAGTGCTAGTCCAGCGGGTAGCTCCTACGAGCAGTACTTC
NA,few,TRBV6-1,TRBJ2-7,CASRSTGTTYEQYF,TGTGCCAGCAGATCAACAGGAACTACCTACGAGCAGTACTTC
NA,few,TRBV4-1,TRBJ1-4,CASSQALGTATNEKLFF,TGCGCCAGCAGCCAAGCCCTGGGGACTGCAACTAATGAAAAACTGTTTTTT
NA,few,TRBV10-3,TRBJ2-3,CAINQGLGTDTQYF,TGTGCCATCAACCAGGGCTTGGGCACAGATACGCAGTATTTT
NA,many,TRBV20-1,TRBJ2-1,CSATVGSYNEQFF,TGCAGTGCTACAGTCGGCTCCTACAATGAGCAGTTCTTC
NA,many,TRBV5-6,TRBJ2-1,CASSLEPDPLSEQFF,TGTGCCAGCAGCTTGGAACCGGACCCCCTTTCGGAGCAGTTCTTC
NA,NA,TRBV7-8,TRBJ1-2,CASSLGRIIGYGYTF,TGTGCCAGCAGCTTAGGTCGCATTATAGGCTATGGCTACACCTTC
NA,NA,TRBV20-1,TRBJ1-1,CSARDPGRADTEAFF,TGCAGTGCTAGAGATCCTGGCAGGGCGGACACTGAAGCTTTCTTT
NA,NA,TRBV12-3/TRBV12-4,TRBJ1-5,CASSLIIGGGRSNQPQHF,TGTGCCAGCAGTTTAATAATTGGAGGAGGAAGAAGCAATCAGCCCCAGCATTTT
NA,NA,TRBV12-2,TRBJ1-5,CASRLAWTGGERGNQPQHF,TGTGCAAGTCGCTTAGCTTGGACAGGGGGCGAAAGAGGCAATCAGCCCCAGCATTTT
TRBD2,few,TRBV3-1,TRBJ2-1,CASSPSWTSGGYYNEQFF,TGTGCCAGCAGCCCCTCTTGGACTAGCGGGGGTTACTACAATGAGCAGTTCTTC
TRBD1,few,TRBV29-1,TRBJ2-1,CSGRTGYNEQFF,TGCAGTGGCAGGACAGGGTACAATGAGCAGTTCTTC
NA,few,TRBV7-3,TRBJ1-6,CASSLGGGDSPLHF,TGTGCCAGCAGCTTAGGAGGCGGAGATTCACCCCTCCACTTT
NA,few,TRBV12-3/TRBV12-4,TRBJ2-5,CASSPVRGFQETQYF,TGTGCCAGCAGCCCGGTGAGGGGTTTTCAAGAGACCCAGTACTTC
TRBD2,few,TRBV20-1,TRBJ2-1,CSSKIGAGVVRDEQFF,TGCAGTTCCAAAATTGGGGCGGGAGTGGTCCGGGATGAGCAGTTCTTC
NA,NA,TRBV6-4,TRBJ2-5,CASNDSQETQYF,TGTGCCAGCAACGACAGTCAAGAGACCCAGTACTTC
NA,few,TRBV30,TRBJ2-7,CAWSPTGLAYEQYF,TGTGCCTGGAGTCCTACGGGACTGGCCTACGAGCAGTACTTC
NA,few,TRBV5-1,TRBJ2-5,CASSPQAKETQYF,TGCGCCAGCAGCCCCCAAGCGAAAGAGACCCAGTACTTC
TRBD1,few,TRBV5-1,TRBJ2-4,CASSFTGQLVKNIQYF,TGCGCCAGCAGCTTTACGGGACAGTTGGTCAAAAACATTCAGTACTTC
TRBD2,NA,TRBV11-2,TRBJ2-3,CASSFYWTSGGPDTDTQYF,TGTGCCAGCAGCTTTTATTGGACTAGCGGGGGCCCTGACACAGATACGCAGTATTTT
NA,NA,TRBV12-3/TRBV12-4,TRBJ2-3,CAFSGVGGTQYF,TGTGCCTTCTCGGGGGTGGGGGGTACGCAGTATTTT
TRBD2,NA,TRBV20-1,TRBJ2-5,CSARETSLLETQYF,TGCAGTGCTAGAGAGACTAGCCTTCTGGAGACCCAGTACTTC
TRBD2,NA,TRBV7-2,TRBJ2-1,CASSLAGASGDNEQFF,TGTGCCAGCAGCTTAGCGGGGGCTAGCGGGGACAATGAGCAGTTCTTC
NA,few,TRBV2,TRBJ2-1,CASSVDGPSSYNEQFF,TGTGCCAGCAGTGTCGACGGGCCGAGCTCCTACAATGAGCAGTTCTTC
TRBD2,few,TRBV18,TRBJ2-2,CASSPTGSSGTTGELFF,TGTGCCAGCTCGCCGACCGGGTCCAGCGGGACCACCGGGGAGCTGTTTTTT
TRBD1,NA,TRBV20-1,TRBJ2-2,CSARARGQGANTGELFF,TGCAGTGCTAGAGCTAGGGGACAGGGAGCGAACACCGGGGAGCTGTTTTTT
NA,NA,TRBV3-1,TRBJ2-1,CASSQRGESYYNEQFF,TGTGCCAGCAGTCAAAGGGGGGAGTCCTACTACAATGAGCAGTTCTTC
TRBD1,few,TRBV5-1,TRBJ1-1,CASSSTTGWTEAFF,TGCGCCAGCAGCTCGACGACAGGGTGGACTGAAGCTTTCTTT
TRBD2,many,TRBV27,TRBJ2-1,CASSVLAGVLKFF,TGTGCCAGCAGCGTACTAGCGGGAGTCCTAAAGTTCTTC
NA,NA,TRBV14,TRBJ2-5,CASSQAVGGRLETQYF,TGTGCCAGCAGCCAAGCTGTCGGGGGCCGCTTAGAGACCCAGTACTTC
NA,many,TRBV20-1,TRBJ2-7,CSAIGASENYEQYF,TGCAGTGCTATAGGGGCTAGCGAAAACTACGAGCAGTACTTC
TRBD1,NA,TRBV5-1,TRBJ2-6,CASSLNRGFWANVLTF,TGCGCCAGCAGCTTAAACAGGGGTTTCTGGGCCAACGTCCTGACTTTC
TRBD1,many,TRBV7-2,TRBJ2-1,CASNGQGGAIEQFF,TGTGCCAGCAACGGACAGGGGGGAGCGATTGAGCAGTTCTTC
TRBD1,few,TRBV7-4,TRBJ2-5,CASSSPGQQETQYF,TGTGCCAGCAGCTCCCCGGGACAGCAAGAGACCCAGTACTTC
TRBD1,many,TRBV10-2,TRBJ2-7,CASSGTGVSQYF,TGCGCCAGCAGTGGGACAGGGGTTTCGCAGTACTTC
TRBD1,many,TRBV10-3,TRBJ2-5,CATGTEGQETQYF,TGTGCCACAGGGACAGAAGGCCAAGAGACCCAGTACTTC
NA,few,TRBV4-1,TRBJ1-6,CASSQDPGSSLHF,TGCGCCAGCAGCCAAGATCCGGGGAGCTCCCTCCACTTT
TRBD1,many,TRBV4-3,TRBJ2-5,CASSQGGGTGEETQYF,TGCGCCAGCAGCCAAGGGGGCGGGACAGGGGAAGAGACCCAGTACTTC